The clone carrying this T cell receptor beta chain was seen more than once but under ten times. Its antigen remains unknown. The data were taken from a study of CD8 T cells in ankylosing spondylitis. Whole-study results and caveats: Ankylosing spondylitis blood appeared to carry a characteristic TCR beta motif of roughly 8 highly homologous variants. Disease-linked clones had a CD8+ phenotype and relatively low frequency in peripheral blood. In reactive arthritis synovial fluid and blood, some motif variants had been reported before.

With molecular barcodes, quantitative 5'-RACE was used to make the TCR beta libraries. Each CDR3 protein gets one entry after TCRdb re-called the 5' RACE reads with MiXCR. The sample contains some 330,000 distinct CDR3 sequences, less than 9.5% of which appear only once. Trimming took off 5 bases at V and 1 base at J, with 5 bases between the two ends. CDR3 length equals 13 residues. The germline CDR1 and CDR2 sequences are KGHDR and SFDVKD. The source material was blood, either unsorted or a sorted T cell fraction (not recorded which). The V call is TRBV24-1, the J call TRBJ2-1, with D unresolved. The receptor was isolated from a male donor with ankylosing spondylitis. CDR3 sequence reads: CATSAPSYNEQFF. The CDR3 DNA reads TGTGCCACCAGTGCCCCGTCCTACAATGAGCAGTTCTTC.